This TCR beta chain was recorded in a study of T cells in Graves' hyperthyroidism and ophthalmopathy (dated by TCRdb to the late 2010s). About the study as a whole: Peripheral blood was sampled at the time of initial diagnosis, prior to any treatment. TCR V-J signatures able to tell the groups apart were searched for in a discovery cohort of 100 patients, of whom more than 40 had Graves' ophthalmopathy and about 60 had stable Graves' hyperthyroidism. Prospective prediction of ophthalmopathy was tested in an independent validation cohort consisting of 18 hyperthyroidism patients and approximately 16 patients who later progressed to ophthalmopathy. The 75 to 100 discovery patients were divided at random into training and test sets in a 7:3 ratio. The study also compared thyroid tissue and blood T-cell repertoires from a handful of Graves' hyperthyroidism patients. After sampling, hyperthyroidism patients received methimazole starting at 30 mg daily, and ophthalmopathy patients received high-dose intravenous methylprednisolone. TCR Vbeta CDR3 sequencing of some 140 peripheral blood samples (more than 40 ophthalmopathy, over 70 hyperthyroidism and approximately 17 progressor patients) is reported in the paper. General findings and caveats noted by the study authors: Sample size was not statistically predetermined, and blinding of investigators to group allocation was not performed. Most expanded thyroid clonotypes (frequency above 0.001) were also found in blood, which suggests that blood repertoires may mirror thyroid immune responses. During validation, the model predicted progression to ophthalmopathy a median of around six months ahead of onset, with 60% to 71% sensitivity and more than 72% specificity. A model built on a 13 V-J signature distinguished ophthalmopathy from stable hyperthyroidism, reaching around 87% sensitivity and about 81% specificity in cross-validation and 80%/75% in testing.

A patient counted as having stable Graves' hyperthyroidism if no progression to ophthalmopathy occurred over 18 months of follow-up. Hyperthyroidism patients were newly diagnosed, had a disease duration of under 2 months, and were aged 18 to 65 years. Exclusion was applied to patients with uncontrolled infections, other autoimmune diseases, pregnancy or lactation. Diagnoses were established on the basis of clinical symptoms, serum thyroxine and TRAb, thyroid ultrasound, and orbital computed tomography. PBMCs were separated from 10 ml of fresh peripheral blood using Ficoll-Paque density gradient centrifugation. Total RNA was extracted with Trizol reagent, and quality was checked on an Agilent 2100 Bioanalyzer. V is cut by 4 bases and J by 7 bases, and the space between the germline ends is 10 bases. In the germline V gene, CDR1 corresponds to SNHLY and CDR2 to FYNNEI. The CDR3 sequence holds 12 residues, the cysteine and phenylalanine included. Kept here is only the CDR3 DNA, which spans 36 bases and is read in frame from base 1.

TCR beta CDR3 regions were amplified from RNA transcripts. The TCR CDR3 was subjected to a first round of RT-PCR using the HTBI primer set and the Qiagen OneStep RT-PCR kit. Libraries were constructed in a second round of multiplex PCR, after which size selection and purification were carried out. Sequencing of the libraries was done on an Illumina HiSeq2000 using paired-end 100 bp reads. The original pipeline was this. SOAPnuke was used to process the raw data, with reads discarded if the reads contained adapters or uncalled bases, had a mean Phred below 15, or lacked an exact constant-primer or identifier match. COPE v1.2.5 was used to merge high-quality paired reads, and clonotypes were defined as unique nucleotide sequences. MiTCR v1.1 was used to align the clonotypes against IMGT TRBV, TRBD and TRBJ reference segments. Analysis was restricted to V-J combinations with a frequency above 0.0001, which covered approximately 99% of repertoires. The TCS score was defined as the ratio of F50 (clonal expansion) to E x V (chaos), calculated using BLOSUM62-based TCRdist between CDR3 peptides within each V-J. Welch's t-statistics and random forest reduced around 510 V-J features to 13, which were used in a naive Bayes classifier (R e1071). Through fastp at Q25 and MiXCR, TCRdb rebuilt clones from the public reads, retaining in-frame beta chains. Identical CDR3 proteins give one entry, which carries the most common genes and DNA. For this entry, the V and J calls and clone size follow TCRdb and not the study's own pipeline. Here the sample has more than 500,000 distinct CDR3 sequences; 15% to 20% occur a single time. The top ten clonotypes cover 3.8% of the sample.

This clonotype has ten or more counts. This clone's antigen is unknown. No per-base quality is available; no much larger clone lies one base away. The source of this sequence is a woman younger than 45 with Graves' hyperthyroidism. The sample comprised blood. The receptor chain draws on TRBV2 and TRBJ2-5; tentative D gene TRBD2, with 5 bases matching. The CDR3 protein is CASSGSAGTQYF. The nucleotides read TGTGCCAGCAGTGGATCGGCGGGGACCCAGTACTTC.